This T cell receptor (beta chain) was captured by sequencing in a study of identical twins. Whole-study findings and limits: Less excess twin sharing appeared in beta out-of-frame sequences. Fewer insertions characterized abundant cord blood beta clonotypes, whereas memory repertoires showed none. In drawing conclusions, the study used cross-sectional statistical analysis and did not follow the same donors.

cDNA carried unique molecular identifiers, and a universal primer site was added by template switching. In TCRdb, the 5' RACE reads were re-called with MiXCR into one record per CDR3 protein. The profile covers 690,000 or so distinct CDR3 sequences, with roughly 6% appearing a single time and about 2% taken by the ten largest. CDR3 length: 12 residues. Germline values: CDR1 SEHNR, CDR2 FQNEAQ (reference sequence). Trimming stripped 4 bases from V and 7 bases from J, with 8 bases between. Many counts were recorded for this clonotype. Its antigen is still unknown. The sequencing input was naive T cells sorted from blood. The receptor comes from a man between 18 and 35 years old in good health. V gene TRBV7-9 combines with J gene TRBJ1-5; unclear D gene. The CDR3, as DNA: TGTGCCAGCAGCTCCCCCGCCCAGCCCCAGCATTTT. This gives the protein CASSSPAQPQHF.